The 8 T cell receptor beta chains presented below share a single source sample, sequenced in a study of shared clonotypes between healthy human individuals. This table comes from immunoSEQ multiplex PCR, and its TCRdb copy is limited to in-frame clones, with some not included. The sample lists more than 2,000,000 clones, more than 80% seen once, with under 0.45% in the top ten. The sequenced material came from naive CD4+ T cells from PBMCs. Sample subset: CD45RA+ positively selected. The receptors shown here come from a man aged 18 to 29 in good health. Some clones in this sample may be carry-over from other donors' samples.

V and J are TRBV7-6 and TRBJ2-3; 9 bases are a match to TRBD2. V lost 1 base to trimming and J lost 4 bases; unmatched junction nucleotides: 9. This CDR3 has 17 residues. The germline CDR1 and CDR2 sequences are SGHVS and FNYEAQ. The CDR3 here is CASSLEGMAGGADTQYF. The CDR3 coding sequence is TGTGCCAGCAGCTTAGAGGGCATGGCGGGGGGGGCAGATACGCAGTATTTT.

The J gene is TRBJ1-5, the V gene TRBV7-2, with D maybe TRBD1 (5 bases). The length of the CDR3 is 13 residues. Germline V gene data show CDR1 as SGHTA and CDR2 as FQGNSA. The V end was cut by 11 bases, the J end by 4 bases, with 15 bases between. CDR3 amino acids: CASSVRGNQPQHF. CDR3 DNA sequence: TGTGCCTCGTCCGTGAGGGGTAATCAGCCCCAGCATTTT.

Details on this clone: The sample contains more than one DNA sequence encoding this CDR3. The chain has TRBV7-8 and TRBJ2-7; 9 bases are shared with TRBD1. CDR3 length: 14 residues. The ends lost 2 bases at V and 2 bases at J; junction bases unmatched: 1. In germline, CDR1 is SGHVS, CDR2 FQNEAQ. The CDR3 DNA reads TGTGCCAGCAGCTTACGGACAGGGGCCTACGAGCAGTACTTC. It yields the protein CASSLRTGAYEQYF.

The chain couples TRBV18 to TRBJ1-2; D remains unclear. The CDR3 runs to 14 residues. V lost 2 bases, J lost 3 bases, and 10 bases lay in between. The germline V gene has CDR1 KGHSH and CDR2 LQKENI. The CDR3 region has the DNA TGTGCCAGCTCACCAACGGGAGGGTACTATGGCTACACCTTC. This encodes CASSPTGGYYGYTF. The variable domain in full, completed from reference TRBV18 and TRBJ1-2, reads NAGVMQNPRHLVRRRGQEARLRCSPMKGHSHVYWYRQLPEEGLKFMVYLQKENIIDESGMPKERFSAEFPKEGPSILRIQQVVRGDSAAYFCASSPTGGYYGYTFGSGTRLTVV.

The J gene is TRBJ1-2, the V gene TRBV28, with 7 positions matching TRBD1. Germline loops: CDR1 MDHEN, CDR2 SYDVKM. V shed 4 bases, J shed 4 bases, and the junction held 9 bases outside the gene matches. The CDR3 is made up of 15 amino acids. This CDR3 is CASSSPRAGGYGYTF. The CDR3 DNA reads TGTGCCAGCAGTTCCCCCCGTGCAGGGGGCTATGGCTACACCTTC.

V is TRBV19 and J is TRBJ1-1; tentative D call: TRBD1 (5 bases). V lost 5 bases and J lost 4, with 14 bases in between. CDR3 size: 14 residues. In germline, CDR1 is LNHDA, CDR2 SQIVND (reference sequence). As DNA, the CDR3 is TGTGCCAGTAGTGGTTTGTGGGGGAGCACTGAAGCTTTCTTT. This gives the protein CASSGLWGSTEAFF.

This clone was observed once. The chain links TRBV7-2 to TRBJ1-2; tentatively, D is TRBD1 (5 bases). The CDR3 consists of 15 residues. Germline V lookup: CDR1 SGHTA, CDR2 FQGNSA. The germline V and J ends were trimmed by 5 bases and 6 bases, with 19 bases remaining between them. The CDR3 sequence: CASSPQGGFGNGYTF. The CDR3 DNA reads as TGTGCCAGCAGCCCCCAGGGAGGATTCGGGAATGGCTACACCTTC.

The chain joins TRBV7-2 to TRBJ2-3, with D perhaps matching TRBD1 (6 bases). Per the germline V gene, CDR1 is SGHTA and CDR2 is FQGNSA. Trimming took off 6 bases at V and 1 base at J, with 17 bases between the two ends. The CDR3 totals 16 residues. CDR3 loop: CASRPPTGPRTDTQYF. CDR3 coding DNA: TGTGCCAGCAGGCCACCCACAGGGCCTCGCACAGATACGCAGTATTTT.